This T cell receptor beta chain was retrieved from a study of CD8 T cells in ankylosing spondylitis. Broader study findings: Earlier studies detected some motif variants in reactive arthritis synovial fluid and blood. What appeared characteristic of ankylosing spondylitis blood was a TCR beta motif of eight highly homologous variants. Matched ankylosing spondylitis synovial fluid reportedly contained a significantly enriched population of disease-linked clones.

CDR1 is MDHEN and CDR2 is SYDVKM in the germline V gene. The V and J ends lost 6 bases and 3 bases respectively, with 15 bases between them. The CDR3 has 15 residues. As to this clonotype: Its antigen is as yet unknown.

Preparation of TCR beta libraries was done by quantitative 5'-RACE with molecular barcodes. Each CDR3 protein is one row after TCRdb ran MiXCR on the 5' RACE reads. This table holds 400,000 to 450,000 distinct CDR3 sequences, 15% to 20% found once. Source material: blood, either unsorted or a sorted T cell fraction (not recorded which). The sequence was obtained from a male donor with ankylosing spondylitis. The gene calls are TRBV28 and TRBJ1-5; D is unclear. The CDR3 spells CASSVSGVTNQPQHF. The DNA of the CDR3 is TGTGCCAGCAGCGTATCCGGAGTAACCAATCAGCCCCAGCATTTT.